The rows below give T cell receptor beta chains drawn from one sample of a study of shared clonotypes between healthy human individuals. Clones were read by immunoSEQ multiplex PCR, and TCRdb kept only the in-frame ones, dropping some. The table includes 2 million to 2.5 million clones, more than 90% detected once. Material: naive CD4+ T cells sorted from blood. The source of these receptors is a man aged 18 to 29 in good health. Each CDR3 is given with its conserved first and last residue. The order of the fields is CDR3 length, D gene, clone size, J gene, V gene, CDR3 protein, CDR3 DNA. D genes are given only for firm matches. Only part of the rows carry a size: once, few, many, or a class if the clone is expanded.

>12|-|-|TRBJ2-3|TRBV2
CASSQHSDTQYF
TGTGCCAGCAGCCAGCACTCAGATACGCAGTATTTT
>16|TRBD2|-|TRBJ2-5|TRBV7-2
CASSFSSGSLRETQYF
TGTGCCAGCAGCTTCAGTAGCGGGAGTTTGAGGGAGACCCAGTACTTC
>15|TRBD2|-|TRBJ2-7|TRBV19
CASSSLGSGSVEQYF
TGTGCCAGTAGTAGCCTAGGTAGCGGGAGTGTTGAGCAGTACTTC
>11|-|-|TRBJ1-3|TRBV6-5
CASSLGNTIYF
TGTGCCAGCAGTCTCGGAAACACCATATATTTT
>13|-|-|TRBJ1-1|TRBV6-1
CASNDQGGTEAFF
TGTGCCAGCAACGACCAGGGAGGGACTGAAGCTTTCTTT
>17|TRBD2|-|TRBJ2-3|TRBV10-3
CAISVIAGGLGTDTQYF
TGTGCCATCAGTGTTATAGCGGGAGGGCTTGGCACAGATACGCAGTATTTT
>15|-|-|TRBJ2-3|TRBV5-1
CASSLHGSSTDTQYF
TGCGCCAGCAGCTTACACGGGAGTAGCACAGATACGCAGTATTTT
>15|TRBD1|-|TRBJ2-7|TRBV7-2
CASSLTTGQGYEQYF
TGTGCCAGCAGCTTAACAACGGGACAGGGCTACGAGCAGTACTTC
>16|TRBD1|-|TRBJ1-6|TRBV5-1
CASRGTGPPYNSPLHF
TGCGCCAGCAGGGGGACAGGGCCACCTTATAATTCACCCCTCCACTTT
>11|-|-|TRBJ2-7|TRBV5-6
CASSFLEEQYF
TGTGCCAGCAGCTTTTTGGAAGAGCAGTACTTC
>16|TRBD1|-|TRBJ2-5|TRBV11-2
CASSLVLGQGQETQYF
TGTGCCAGCAGCTTAGTTTTAGGACAGGGGCAAGAGACCCAGTACTTC
>12|-|-|TRBJ2-1|TRBV6-1
CASSKLWNEQFF
TGTGCCAGCAGTAAACTTTGGAATGAGCAGTTCTTC
>15|-|-|TRBJ2-1|TRBV7-2
CASSLGGVLPNEQFF
TGTGCCAGCAGCTTAGGGGGGGTATTACCTAATGAGCAGTTCTTC
>14|-|-|TRBJ1-4|TRBV5-4
CASSLGGTNEKLFF
TGTGCCAGCAGCTTGGGGGGAACCAATGAAAAACTGTTTTTT
>18|-|-|TRBJ1-4|TRBV4-1
CASSQDRARGATNEKLFF
TGCGCCAGCAGCCAAGATCGGGCGAGGGGTGCAACTAATGAAAAACTGTTTTTT
>18|TRBD2|-|TRBJ2-1|TRBV25-1
CASRGPLRGLAGDNEQFF
TGTGCCAGCAGGGGGCCTTTAAGGGGACTAGCGGGGGACAATGAGCAGTTCTTC
>13|-|-|TRBJ2-2|TRBV9
CASSVEGTGELFF
TGTGCCAGCAGCGTAGAAGGTACCGGGGAGCTGTTTTTT
>15|-|-|TRBJ1-4|TRBV4-1
CASSQGTPKNEKLFF
TGCGCCAGCAGCCAAGGGACACCTAAAAATGAAAAACTGTTTTTT
>14|-|once|TRBJ2-7|TRBV30
CAWSVPPPTYEQYF
TGTGCCTGGAGTGTACCCCCACCCACCTACGAGCAGTACTTC
>14|-|-|TRBJ2-1|TRBV6-1
CASSEVGSHNEQFF
TGTGCCAGCAGTGAAGTGGGATCTCACAATGAGCAGTTCTTC
>15|-|-|TRBJ1-2|TRBV25-1
CASSDWGSSYYGYTF
TGTGCCAGCAGTGATTGGGGCAGTTCGTACTATGGCTACACCTTC
>12|-|-|TRBJ2-2|TRBV5-1
CASSLNTGELFF
TGCGCCAGCAGCCTGAACACCGGGGAGCTGTTTTTT
>16|TRBD2|-|TRBJ2-1|TRBV2
CASSERAGGMYNEQFF
TGTGCCAGCAGTGAACGAGCGGGGGGGATGTACAATGAGCAGTTCTTC
>14|TRBD2|-|TRBJ2-2|TRBV4-3
CASSQDLAGGELFF
TGCGCCAGCAGCCAAGATTTGGCGGGAGGAGAGCTGTTTTTT
>15|-|-|TRBJ2-3|TRBV2
CASSEFAGGTDTQYF
TGTGCCAGCAGTGAATTTGCTGGTGGCACAGATACGCAGTATTTT
>16|-|-|TRBJ1-6|TRBV27
CASRGRQGSYNSPLHF
TGTGCCAGCAGGGGACGGCAGGGGTCCTATAATTCACCCCTCCACTTT